This T cell receptor beta chain was obtained from a study of identical twins. A single record per CDR3 protein comes from TCRdb applying MiXCR to the 5' RACE reads. This table holds approximately 890,000 distinct CDR3 sequences, roughly an eighth found once. Germline V lookup: CDR1 SGHAT, CDR2 FQNNGV. The CDR3 is 12 amino acids. Trimming removed 6 bases at V and 5 bases at J, with 11 bases between. A further study also used this sample, focusing on yellow fever vaccine responses in identical twins.

The sequence came from a woman between 18 and 29 years old in good health. J is TRBJ2-7 and V is TRBV11-2, with D perhaps being TRBD1 or TRBD2 (5 bases each). Source material: PBMCs. The CDR3 is CASRSGTHEQYF. CDR3 DNA sequence: TGTGCCAGCAGATCAGGGACCCACGAGCAGTACTTC.